A single sample is the source of the 23 T cell receptor beta chains below, sequenced in a study of early T cells in non-severe SARS-CoV-2 infection. Each CDR3 protein gets one entry after TCRdb re-called the 5' RACE reads with MiXCR. The data show 60,000 or so distinct CDR3 sequences, approximately 12% seen once. The material sequenced was whole blood. The receptors stem from an adult who was a healthcare worker with PCR-confirmed SARS-CoV-2 infection or an uninfected control (not recorded which).

This clonotype appeared a few times. The rearrangement joins TRBV6-5 to TRBJ1-1; tentatively, D is TRBD1 (5 bases). The germline V gene encodes CDR1 MNHEY and CDR2 SVGAGI. The CDR3 is 14 residues long. V was trimmed by 2 bases and J by 3 bases, leaving 10 bases between them. CDR3 nucleotide sequence: TGTGCCAGCAGTTACCTCCAGGGAGACACTGAAGCTTTCTTT. This sequence encodes CASSYLQGDTEAFF.

This clonotype turned up a few times. The rearrangement joins TRBV5-4 to TRBJ2-7; D is possibly TRBD1 or TRBD2 (6 bases each). Trimming stripped 5 bases from V and 3 bases from J, with 15 bases between. There are 14 residues in the CDR3. The germline gives CDR1 SGHNT, CDR2 YYREEE (reference sequence). The CDR3 is CASSSGDSIYEQYF. The CDR3 DNA follows: TGTGCCAGCAGTTCAGGGGACTCTATCTACGAGCAGTACTTC.

This clonotype was observed a few times. The chain recombines TRBV6-1 with TRBJ1-5; D is ambiguous. V was trimmed by 0 bases and J by 2 bases, leaving 11 bases between them. Germline V gene lookup returns CDR1 MNHNS and CDR2 SASEGT. The CDR3 loop spans 16 amino acids. The CDR3 coding sequence is TGTGCCAGCAGTGAAGCGCTTCCGTGGGGCAATCAGCCCCAGCATTTT. Its protein is CASSEALPWGNQPQHF.

V and J are TRBV18 and TRBJ1-2; D is undetermined. V lost 3 bases to trimming and J lost 4 bases, with 15 bases between them. CDR3 length equals 15 residues. The germline CDR1 and CDR2 sequences are KGHSH and LQKENI. CDR3 amino acids: CASSPSPGDSYGYTF. In nucleotides, the CDR3 is TGTGCCAGCTCACCCTCACCCGGAGATTCCTATGGCTACACCTTC.

In its sample, this clonotype was seen many times. The rearrangement links TRBV27 to TRBJ1-2, with a tentative D call TRBD1 (5 bases). The CDR3 runs 12 residues. Trimming left V 6 bases short and J 8 bases short, with 13 bases between. CDR1 and CDR2 (germline): MNHEY, SMNVEV (reference sequence). The CDR3 sequence is CASRGEEYGYTF. Here the CDR3 DNA reads TGTGCCAGCAGGGGGGAGGAGTACGGCTACACCTTC.

This chain connects TRBV29-1 to TRBJ2-1; D is undetermined. The germline gives CDR1 SQVTM, CDR2 ANQGSEA. The CDR3 covers 10 residues. V was clipped by 7 bases and J by 14 bases, with 15 bases between them. As DNA, the CDR3 is TGCAGCGCAGAACTGGGAAGGGAGTTCTTC. Protein product: CSAELGREFF.

This clonotype was counted many times. V gene TRBV20-1 combines with J gene TRBJ2-1; TRBD2 matches at 11 bases. The CDR3 covers 19 residues. CDR1 DFQATT and CDR2 SNEGSKA come from the germline V gene (reference sequence). V was clipped by 6 bases and J by 7 bases; unmatched bases: 23. CDR3 residues: CSARTRLAGRTVSLNEQFF. The CDR3 nucleotides read TGCAGTGCCAGGACCCGACTAGCGGGGAGAACCGTCAGCCTAAATGAGCAGTTCTTC.

About this clonotype itself: This could be a read error, since a much larger clone is one nucleotide away. This CDR3 is missing its conserved last phenylalanine or tryptophan, likely due to a read error. In DNA, the CDR3 is TGTGCCAGCAGCCAAGACCACACAGATACGCAGTATTCT. Amino acid sequence: CASSQDHTDTQYS. This chain joins TRBV3-1 and TRBJ2-3; no clear D. V was cut by 0 bases and J by 2 bases, with 3 bases left in between. The CDR3 sequence is 13 residues long. CDR1 is LGHDT and CDR2 is YNNKEL in the germline V gene (reference sequence).

There are many counts of this clonotype. The chain has TRBV5-1 and TRBJ2-5; D not certain. Trimming took off 2 bases at V and 3 bases at J, with 8 bases between the two ends. Per the germline V gene, CDR1 is SGHRS and CDR2 is YFSETQ. The CDR3 has 13 residues. In nucleotides, the CDR3 is TGCGCCAGCAGCTTTCCAGGAGAAGAGACCCAGTACTTC. Amino acids: CASSFPGEETQYF.

The chain joins TRBV20-1 to TRBJ2-3; TRBD2 aligns across 12 bases. Germline lookup yields CDR1 DFQATT and CDR2 SNEGSKA (reference sequence). The CDR3 length is 16 residues. The trim removed 2 bases at V and 9 bases at J, leaving 12 bases unmatched. CDR3 DNA: TGCAGTGCTAGAATGACTAGCGGGGGATCGGTAGGCACGCAGTATTTT. Amino acid sequence: CSARMTSGGSVGTQYF.

The chain joins TRBV5-1 to TRBJ2-3; D unresolved. Per the germline V gene, CDR1 is SGHRS and CDR2 is YFSETQ. The CDR3 is 13 amino acids. Trimming removed 3 bases from V and 0 bases from J, with 5 bases in between. The CDR3 here is CASSWRSTDTQYF. The CDR3 DNA reads as TGCGCCAGCAGCTGGCGGAGCACAGATACGCAGTATTTT.

The chain links TRBV7-9 to TRBJ2-7; 7 nucleotides match TRBD1. J gave up 1 base and V 5 bases, and 5 bases lay outside the gene matches. Germline V CDR1 and CDR2: SEHNR, FQNEAQ (reference sequence). The CDR3 length is 14 residues. The CDR3 reads CASSPTGTSYEQYF. As DNA, the CDR3 is TGTGCCAGCAGCCCGACAGGGACGTCCTACGAGCAGTACTTC.

The table lists this clonotype with a few counts. The chain carries TRBV2 and TRBJ2-5, with D hard to call. Germline-derived CDR1 and CDR2 are SNHLY and FYNNEI. Trimming removed 7 bases at V and 5 bases at J, with 8 bases between. The CDR3 spans 11 residues. DNA of the CDR3: TGTGCCAGCAACCGATTTGAGACCCAGTACTTC. Protein sequence: CASNRFETQYF.

This chain joins TRBV3-1 and TRBJ2-3, with D perhaps matching TRBD2 (6 bases). This CDR3 has 17 residues. Germline V gene data show CDR1 as LGHDT and CDR2 as YNNKEL (reference sequence). Between the trimmed V and J ends, which lost 2 bases and 0 bases, there was a span of 15 bases. CDR3 nucleotide sequence: TGTGCCAGCAGCCAAAGGGGAGGCGGAAGGAGCACAGATACGCAGTATTTT. It encodes CASSQRGGGRSTDTQYF.

The chain recombines TRBV7-9 with TRBJ2-7, with 8 nucleotides matching TRBD2. The CDR3 runs to 14 residues. With V trimmed by 10 bases and J by 6 bases, 14 bases remained unmatched. Germline loops: CDR1 SEHNR, CDR2 FQNEAQ (reference sequence). The CDR3 DNA reads as TGTGCCACCGCTTTCAGCGGGAGTCGTGGCGAGCAGTACTTC. This gives the protein CATAFSGSRGEQYF.

This clonotype appeared a few times. The CDR3 region is CASSLQGANNEQFF. The CDR3 DNA reads as TGCGCCAGCAGCTTGCAGGGGGCAAACAATGAGCAGTTCTTC. The rearrangement uses TRBV5-1 and TRBJ2-1, with TRBD1 matching 8 bases. Per the germline V gene, CDR1 is SGHRS and CDR2 is YFSETQ. The trim removed 1 base at V and 5 bases at J, leaving 2 bases unmatched. CDR3 length: 14 residues. The full variable domain, in which reference TRBV5-1 and TRBJ2-1 provide the parts outside the CDR3, is KAGVTQTPRYLIKTRGQQVTLSCSPISGHRSVSWYQQTPGQGLQFLFEYFSETQRNKGNFPGRFSGRQFSNSRSEMNVSTLELGDSALYLCASSLQGANNEQFFGPGTRLTVL.

This clonotype was observed a few times. The chain employs TRBV12-3 or TRBV12-4 and TRBJ2-3, with a weak D call TRBD2 (5 bases). The CDR3 covers 16 residues. V shed 2 bases and J shed 4 bases, with 16 bases lying between them. The CDR3 sequence is CASSLIPLGIPDTQYF. The CDR3 DNA is TGTGCCAGCAGTTTAATCCCTCTCGGGATTCCAGATACGCAGTATTTT.

This clonotype turned up a few times. The rearrangement uses TRBV7-9 and TRBJ1-1, with D tentatively TRBD1 (6 bases). The CDR3 length is 15 residues. Germline V CDR1 and CDR2: SEHNR, FQNEAQ (reference sequence). Trimming removed 5 bases at V and 2 bases at J, with 15 bases between. CDR3 bases: TGTGCCAGCAGCCCACGGGGGCAGCAAAACACTGAAGCTTTCTTT. It specifies CASSPRGQQNTEAFF.

The sample holds a few counts of this clonotype. The chain employs TRBV18 and TRBJ2-1; 9 bases match TRBD1. J lost 10 bases, V lost 3 bases, and 13 bases had no gene match. Germline CDR1 KGHSH, CDR2 LQKENI. This CDR3 is 16 amino acids long. The CDR3 spells CASSPSEGQGDGEQFF. The CDR3, as DNA: TGTGCCAGCTCACCGAGTGAGGGACAGGGAGATGGGGAGCAGTTCTTC.

This sequence joins TRBV7-9 and TRBJ2-3, with 9 bases identical to TRBD2. The CDR3 contains 14 residues. Trimming cost V 5 bases and J 2 bases; bases outside gene matches: 2. The V gene's germline CDR1 is SEHNR and CDR2 FQNEAQ (reference sequence). The chain's CDR3 is CASSGGRDTDTQYF. The CDR3 DNA sequence: TGTGCCAGCAGCGGCGGGAGGGACACAGATACGCAGTATTTT.

This clonotype counts as medium-sized. The chain uses TRBV28 and TRBJ1-2; TRBD1 might be the D (5 bases). The CDR3 is 14 amino acids. Trimming cost V 8 bases and J 5 bases, with 18 bases left between them. CDR1 and CDR2 (germline): MDHEN, SYDVKM. The CDR3, as DNA: TGTGCCAGCCAGTTCGAGGGGCAGCCTTATGGCTACACCTTC. Translated, it gives CASQFEGQPYGYTF.

In its sample, this clonotype was seen many times. This chain joins TRBV7-8 and TRBJ1-1; D not certain. V lost 2 bases, J lost 1 base, and 8 bases lay in between. From germline, CDR1 is SGHVS and CDR2 FQNEAQ. The CDR3 length is 14 residues. The CDR3 sequence is CASSLTPQNTEAFF. Written as DNA, the CDR3 is TGTGCCAGCAGCTTAACTCCCCAGAACACTGAAGCTTTCTTT.

This clonotype was seen ten or more times. The chain employs TRBV7-6 and TRBJ2-5; 7 nucleotides match TRBD1. The length of the CDR3 is 14 residues. V lost 1 base and J lost 4; bases outside the gene matches: 3. Germline V gene data show CDR1 as SGHVS and CDR2 as FNYEAQ. CDR3 protein: CASSLGTGRETQYF. The DNA of the CDR3 is TGTGCCAGCAGCTTAGGGACAGGCCGAGAGACCCAGTACTTC.